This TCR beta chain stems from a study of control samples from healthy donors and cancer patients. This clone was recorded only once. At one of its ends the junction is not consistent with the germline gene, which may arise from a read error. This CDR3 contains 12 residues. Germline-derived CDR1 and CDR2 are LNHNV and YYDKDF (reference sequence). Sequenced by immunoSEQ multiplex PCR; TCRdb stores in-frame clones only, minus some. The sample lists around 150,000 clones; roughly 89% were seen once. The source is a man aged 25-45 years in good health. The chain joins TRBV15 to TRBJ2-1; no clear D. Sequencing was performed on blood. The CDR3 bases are TGTGCCACCAGCCGAGAACAAGGAGAGCAGTTCTTC. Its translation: CATSREQGEQFF.